The 24 T cell receptor beta chains in this list originate from one sample, sequenced in a study of OX40 agonist ivuxolimab in advanced cancers. Method: immunoSEQ multiplex PCR; TCRdb's copy keeps in-frame clones and lacks some. The sample lists roughly 93,000 clones, about 80% occurring once. Sequences were derived from CD4+ or CD8+ T cells sorted from blood, sampled in a trial of the OX40 agonist ivuxolimab. Every receptor here comes from an adult with an advanced solid tumor such as melanoma, head and neck, liver or kidney cancer.

The chain is built from TRBV7-3 and TRBJ2-1; 10 bases are a match to TRBD2. Germline lookup yields CDR1 SGHTA and CDR2 FQGTGA. The CDR3 has 15 amino acids. V dropped 5 bases and J dropped 4; count of bases not matched to a gene: 5. This CDR3 reads CASSRSGGDYNEQFF. CDR3 bases: TGTGCCAGCAGCAGGAGCGGGGGGGATTACAATGAGCAGTTCTTC.

This rearrangement joins TRBV7-2 to TRBJ1-1, with D perhaps matching TRBD1 (6 bases). CDR1 SGHTA and CDR2 FQGNSA come from the germline V gene. V lost 2 bases and J lost 7, with 14 bases in between. The CDR3 covers 14 residues. Here the CDR3 DNA reads TGTGCCAGCAGCTTACCAGAAGGGGGGGTTGAAGCTTTCTTT. This translates into CASSLPEGGVEAFF.

The chain has TRBV4-2 and TRBJ2-3; 8 bases fit TRBD2. The length of the CDR3 is 17 residues. The V gene end was trimmed by 3 bases and the J gene end by 3 bases; junction bases not matched to a gene: 11. CDR1 LGHNA and CDR2 YNFKEQ come from the germline V gene. CDR3: CASSQGMTGGPTDTQYF. The CDR3 DNA is TGTGCCAGCAGCCAGGGCATGACGGGAGGGCCAACAGATACGCAGTATTTT.

The DNA for the CDR3 is TGTGCCAGCCGACCGACAGGGGTTAGAAACACCATATATTTT. Protein sequence: CASRPTGVRNTIYF. The chain couples TRBV19 to TRBJ1-3, with TRBD1 matching over 8 bases. The V gene end was trimmed by 9 bases and the J gene end by 5 bases; junction bases not matched to a gene: 9. The CDR3 is 14 amino acids. CDR1 is LNHDA and CDR2 is SQIVND in the germline V gene (reference sequence).

The chain carries TRBV7-8 and TRBJ1-2; D gene unclear. CDR1 and CDR2 (germline): SGHVS, FQNEAQ. V lost 5 bases and J 3 bases, leaving 10 bases between the germline ends. The CDR3 is made up of 13 amino acids. Written as DNA, the CDR3 is TGTGCCAGCAGCCCGGCGGCGGACTATGGCTACACCTTC. It codes for CASSPAADYGYTF.

J is TRBJ2-6 and V is TRBV28; D ambiguous. The CDR3 contains 16 residues. Trimming stripped 6 bases from V and 3 bases from J, with 15 bases between. Germline assignment: CDR1 MDHEN and CDR2 SYDVKM. DNA of the CDR3: TGTGCCAGCAGCCCCCTGGGGATAGGTGGGGCCAACGTCCTGACTTTC. This sequence encodes CASSPLGIGGANVLTF.

The chain uses TRBV14 and TRBJ2-3; no reliable D call. Germline CDR1 reads SGHDN; CDR2 reads FVKESK. The CDR3 runs 13 residues. V was shortened by 10 bases and J by 3 bases, with 14 bases between the two germline ends. This chain's CDR3 is CATSEQATDTQYF. CDR3 DNA: TGTGCCACCTCTGAGCAGGCAACAGATACGCAGTATTTT.

V gene TRBV18 combines with J gene TRBJ2-5; D possibly uses TRBD1 or TRBD2 (5 bases each). The tail of the sequence fits TRBJ2-7 better, so the J call may be wrong. The germline CDR1 and CDR2 sequences are KGHSH and LQKENI. The CDR3 length is 14 residues. The CDR3 loop reads CASSPRGYLYEQYF. The CDR3 nucleotides read TGTGCCAGCTCACCGAGGGGCTATCTCTACGAGCAGTACTTC.

The V call is TRBV20-1, the J call TRBJ1-2; D is unclear. Trimming stripped 6 bases from V and 1 base from J, with 3 bases between. This CDR3 has 10 amino acids. Germline CDR1 is DFQATT and CDR2 is SNEGSKA (reference sequence). CDR3 region: CSAFNYGYTF. The CDR3 coding sequence is TGCAGTGCCTTTAACTATGGCTACACCTTC.

This clone was detected only a few times. The chain uses TRBV5-6 and TRBJ1-4; tentative D call: TRBD1 (5 bases). Germline CDR1 is SGHDT and CDR2 is YYEEEE. Trimming took 5 bases from V and 8 from J, leaving 10 bases between them. This CDR3 has 12 amino acids. The CDR3 nucleotides are TGTGCCAGCAGTCGTCAGGGAGAAAAACTGTTTTTT. Translating gives CASSRQGEKLFF.

The chain carries TRBV5-4 and TRBJ2-1; 7 positions match TRBD2. Germline assignment: CDR1 SGHNT and CDR2 YYREEE (reference sequence). V lost 1 base to trimming and J lost 8 bases; unmatched junction nucleotides: 9. The CDR3 contains 15 residues. The CDR3 DNA reads as TGTGCCAGCAGCTTGAGTGGCGGGGGACGGGATGAGCAGTTCTTC. Encoded protein: CASSLSGGGRDEQFF.

In DNA, the CDR3 is TGTGCCAGCAGTTATGCCTCAGGGGGAGGCGAAAAACTGTTTTTT. Its protein is CASSYASGGGEKLFF. The rearrangement uses TRBV6-6 and TRBJ1-4, with TRBD1 matching over 7 bases. V lost 3 bases to trimming and J lost 8 bases; unmatched junction nucleotides: 9. CDR1 is MNHNY and CDR2 is SVGAGI in the germline V gene (reference sequence). This CDR3 comprises 15 residues.

The chain recombines TRBV5-1 with TRBJ2-2; TRBD1 or TRBD2 may be the D gene (5 bases each). The CDR3 sequence is 16 residues long. The V gene lost 0 bases and the J gene lost 4 bases, with 13 bases spanning the gap. Per the germline V gene, CDR1 is SGHRS and CDR2 is YFSETQ. CDR3 sequence: CASSLEGVRGTGELFF. For the CDR3, the DNA is TGCGCCAGCAGCTTGGAAGGGGTCCGGGGCACCGGGGAGCTGTTTTTT.

The chain recombines TRBV7-8 with TRBJ1-2; D gene ambiguous. This CDR3 has 14 residues. The V end lost 0 bases, the J end lost 7 bases, and 12 bases lay between the germline ends. The germline CDR1 and CDR2 sequences are SGHVS and FQNEAQ. The CDR3 DNA reads as TGTGCCAGCAGCTTAGCGGTTTCTGGGGTTGGCTACACCTTC. Protein sequence: CASSLAVSGVGYTF.

This clone was detected only a few times. The V and J genes are TRBV10-2 and TRBJ2-1; the D gene is possibly TRBD2 (7 bases). The germline V gene has CDR1 WSHSY and CDR2 SAAADI. CDR3 length: 14 amino acids. V was shortened by 3 bases and J by 4 bases, with 10 bases between the two germline ends. This chain's CDR3 is CASSDGGRYNEQFF. The CDR3 nucleotides are TGCGCCAGCAGTGACGGGGGGCGGTACAATGAGCAGTTCTTC.

This chain uses TRBV4-2 with TRBJ2-5; the match to TRBD1 covers 7 bases. TRBJ2-7 matches the DNA end more closely, so the J call is doubtful. Germline lookup yields CDR1 LGHNA and CDR2 YNFKEQ. This CDR3 spans 17 amino acids. This chain's CDR3 is CASSQATTGVGSYEQYF. In DNA form, the CDR3 reads TGTGCCAGCAGCCAGGCTACCACAGGGGTCGGGTCCTACGAGCAGTACTTC.

This clone was seen a single time. The chain joins TRBV6-6 to TRBJ2-3; 9 nucleotides match TRBD1. The V segment lost 8 bases and the J segment 4 bases; nucleotides outside the gene matches: 10. Germline CDR1 is MNHNY and CDR2 is SVGAGI (reference sequence). This CDR3 comprises 15 residues. The CDR3 nucleotides read TGTGCCAGCGCGCCACCGGGACAGGGTTCAGATACGCAGTATTTT. As protein: CASAPPGQGSDTQYF.

This chain connects TRBV4-3 to TRBJ2-1, with 7 bases aligning to TRBD2. After removal of 3 bases from V and 1 base from J, the junction contained 3 bases not matched to a gene. Germline V gene data show CDR1 as LGHNA and CDR2 as YSLEER. The CDR3 sequence is 15 residues long. Written as DNA, the CDR3 is TGCGCCAGCAGCCAGAGCGGGGAGTCCTACAATGAGCAGTTCTTC. The encoded protein is CASSQSGESYNEQFF.

This sequence joins TRBV7-9 and TRBJ1-3; 8 positions match TRBD1. CDR1 is SEHNR and CDR2 is FQNEAQ in the germline V gene (reference sequence). V was clipped by 1 base and J by 4 bases; unmatched bases: 3. This CDR3 contains 15 residues. CDR3 in DNA: TGTGCCAGCAGCTTAGTAGGGGACAGGGGAAACACCATATATTTT. Its protein product is CASSLVGDRGNTIYF.

This clone was found once. This rearrangement joins TRBV9 to TRBJ1-2; 7 positions agree with TRBD1. CDR3 length equals 15 residues. With V trimmed by 3 bases and J by 4 bases, 9 bases remained unmatched. Germline CDR1 is SGDLS and CDR2 is YYNGEE. The CDR3, as DNA: TGTGCCAGCAGCGCCCCCGGACAGGTCACCTATGGCTACACCTTC. It codes for CASSAPGQVTYGYTF.

The genes are TRBV5-6 and TRBJ2-3; D ambiguous. This CDR3 contains 14 residues. Germline V gene data show CDR1 as SGHDT and CDR2 as YYEEEE. V shed 3 bases and J shed 0 bases, with 8 bases lying between them. CDR3 region: CASSSSRSTDTQYF. The DNA of the CDR3 is TGTGCCAGCAGCTCCTCGCGAAGCACAGATACGCAGTATTTT.

The gene calls are TRBV7-9 and TRBJ1-5; 7 nucleotides align to TRBD1. Germline CDR1 SEHNR, CDR2 FQNEAQ (reference sequence). The V segment lost 1 base and the J segment 2 bases; nucleotides outside the gene matches: 2. CDR3 size: 15 residues. The CDR3 bases are TGTGCCAGCAGCTTAGAAGGGACAGGCAATCAGCCCCAGCATTTT. Its translation: CASSLEGTGNQPQHF.

V is TRBV6-4 and J is TRBJ2-7, with a weak D call TRBD1 (6 bases). Trimming took off 2 bases at V and 3 bases at J, with 17 bases between the two ends. Germline lookup yields CDR1 MRHNA and CDR2 SNTAGT. The CDR3 spans 16 residues. The CDR3 nucleotides are TGTGCCAGCAGTGACCAGGGGCTAAGTGAAATCTACGAGCAGTACTTC. Its translation is CASSDQGLSEIYEQYF.

The chain recombines TRBV27 with TRBJ2-1; 8 nucleotides align to TRBD2. Losses at the gene ends were 2 bases for V and 5 bases for J; bases not matched to a gene: 5. The CDR3 consists of 15 residues. Per germline, CDR1 MNHEY and CDR2 SMNVEV (reference sequence). CDR3 nucleotide sequence: TGTGCCAGCAGTTTACGGGGGGGGTCCCACAATGAGCAGTTCTTC. Amino acid sequence: CASSLRGGSHNEQFF.